This entry is about one T cell receptor (beta chain). Its antigen is unknown. As diagnostic evidence, clinical symptoms, serum thyroxine, TRAb, thyroid ultrasound and orbital computed tomography were relied upon. The PBMCs used were ones drawn from about 9.2 ml of fresh peripheral blood. This sample was included in a study of Graves' ophthalmopathy and Graves' hyperthyroidism. Study context: Peripheral blood was obtained at first diagnosis, ahead of any treatment. General study results and limits: Ophthalmopathy progression predictions by the model showed 72.22% specificity and about 68% sensitivity.

This CDR3 region has 15 residues. CDR1 LNHNV and CDR2 YYDKDF come from the germline V gene (reference sequence). Deletions cut 1 base from V and 6 bases from J, with 13 bases between. Using RNA transcripts, the TCR beta CDR3 regions were amplified. RT-PCR with HTBI primers came first, then second-round multiplex PCR. TCRdb reanalysed the multiplex PCR reads using MiXCR and keeps one entry per CDR3 protein. The sample yields 650,000 to 900,000 distinct CDR3 sequences, roughly two fifths seen once. V is TRBV15 and J is TRBJ1-3, with D perhaps matching TRBD1 (6 bases). The sequenced sample was peripheral blood. The TCR was taken from an adult man with Graves' ophthalmopathy. The CDR3 sequence: CATSRGTARLNTIYF. The CDR3 coding sequence is TGTGCCACCAGCAGAGGGACAGCCAGACTAAACACCATATATTTT.